The entry that follows covers one T cell receptor beta chain sequence. Its binding antigen is unknown. No base quality information exists; no much larger clone differs at one position. The label giving this sample's time point can be read as: sample from adult after SARS-CoV-2 infection, after symptom onset. Two convalescent COVID-19 patients, sampled after symptom onset from adults with prior SARS-CoV-2 infection, were also TCR-sequenced for comparison. Clipping removes 4 bases from V and 3 bases from J, with 5 as the unmatched junction base count. The CDR3 holds 15 amino acids from the cysteine to the phenylalanine. Only CDR3 DNA is held: 45 bases, read in frame from base 1. The germline V gene encodes CDR1 PRHDT and CDR2 FYEKMQ (reference sequence). The sample originates from a study of T cell responses to AZD1222 COVID-19 vaccine (dated by TCRdb to about 2021). Background for the entire study: TCR sequencing covered 233 trial participants: some 210 given two doses of AZD1222 and 26 given two doses of MenACWY control vaccine. Enrollment into the trials was organized by age into subgroups of 18-55, 56-69 and 70-plus years, and those subgroups contained roughly 140, 27 and 60 TCR-sequenced participants, respectively. The investigation overall reported the following: Conclusions about previously exposed vaccinees are limited because only six or seven AZD1222 recipients were SARS-CoV-2 seropositive at baseline. The 56-69-year group was small, and its depth increase did not reach significance, likely because of low power. Epitopes outside the regions mutated in the B.1.351 and B.1.1.7 variants were reportedly recognized by nearly half of the unique spike-specific TCRs. CD4 TCRs associated with the vaccine covered the entire spike protein, and the dominant responses were in regions 160-218 and 743-854. After two AZD1222 doses, both the breadth and the depth of spike-specific TCRs were significantly higher than at day 0 and than in MenACWY recipients. Participants were mostly white British, with more females than males. The authors suggested clonal diversity may have been underestimated. Because no day 14 peak-response samples were available, the repertoires could be characterized only after the peak T cell response.

The CDR3 regions of human TCRbeta chains were analyzed by immunosequencing. The study's own analysis went as follows. Repertoire TCRs were checked for matches against a reference library of SARS-CoV-2-specific TCRs that had been generated using the MIRA antigen-specificity platform. Breadth was defined as the fraction of unique TCRs that were SARS-CoV-2-associated. Depth was defined as the fraction of total T cells that were SARS-CoV-2-associated. Using the MIRA data, every spike-specific TCR was mapped to the spike region that the TCR reacted to and assigned to either a CD4 or a CD8 class. Log10-transformed breadth and depth values were compared by one-way ANOVA with Sidak's multiple comparisons tests. As stored in TCRdb, this immuneACCESS dataset retains in-frame rearrangements with V and J assigned. A fraction of the clones does not appear; measured against another copy, unresolved V genes explain less than half of the discrepancy, and the remainder lacks a known reason. That table furnishes V, J and clone size, whereas the DNA furnished D and trimming. Within this sample are 110,000 to 150,000 clones, with roughly 93% of them counted one time only. The biggest ten clones account for approximately 12% of the sample.

The sample was peripheral blood, taken after recovery from COVID-19. This clonotype was sampled from an adult who had recovered from COVID-19. The sequence links TRBV13 to TRBJ2-7; 11 of the junction bases match TRBD1. The nucleotides are TGTGCCAGCAGCTACCAAGGGACAGGGGGCTACGAGCAGTACTTC. This translates into CASSYQGTGGYEQYF.